This T cell receptor (beta chain) emerged from a study of T cell responses to AZD1222 COVID-19 vaccine. This CDR3 comprises 14 residues. Germline values: CDR1 SGHAT, CDR2 FQNNGV. With 5 bases removed from V and 2 bases from J, the gap between germline ends came to 12 bases. This clone came up once. The antigen is unknown. Assay used: immunoSEQ multiplex PCR; TCRdb lists only in-frame clones, some missing. The sample yields about 150,000 clones, just over 90% seen once. General study findings and limits: Clonal diversity may have been underestimated in mostly white British donors. Unmutated regions of variants are reportedly targeted by nearly half of spike-specific TCRs.

The source is an adult who received the AZD1222 COVID-19 vaccine. This material consisted of peripheral blood, taken 28 days after the second AZD1222 dose. This rearrangement joins TRBV11-2 to TRBJ1-2; D not certain. This CDR3 is CASSKHPPNYGYTF. In DNA, the CDR3 is TGTGCCAGCAGCAAACACCCTCCCAACTATGGCTACACCTTC.